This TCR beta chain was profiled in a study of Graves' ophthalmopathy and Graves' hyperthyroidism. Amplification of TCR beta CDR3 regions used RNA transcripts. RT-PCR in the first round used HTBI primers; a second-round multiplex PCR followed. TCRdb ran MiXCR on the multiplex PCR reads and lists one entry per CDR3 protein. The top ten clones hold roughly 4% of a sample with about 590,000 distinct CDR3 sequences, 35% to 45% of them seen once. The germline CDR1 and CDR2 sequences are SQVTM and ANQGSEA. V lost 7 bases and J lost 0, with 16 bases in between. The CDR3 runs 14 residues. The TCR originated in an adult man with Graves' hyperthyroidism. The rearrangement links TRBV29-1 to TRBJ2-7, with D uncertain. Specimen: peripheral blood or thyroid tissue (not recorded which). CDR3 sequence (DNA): TGCAGCGCCTCGGGTCGCATCAGCTCCTACGAGCAGTACTTC. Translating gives CSASGRISSYEQYF.